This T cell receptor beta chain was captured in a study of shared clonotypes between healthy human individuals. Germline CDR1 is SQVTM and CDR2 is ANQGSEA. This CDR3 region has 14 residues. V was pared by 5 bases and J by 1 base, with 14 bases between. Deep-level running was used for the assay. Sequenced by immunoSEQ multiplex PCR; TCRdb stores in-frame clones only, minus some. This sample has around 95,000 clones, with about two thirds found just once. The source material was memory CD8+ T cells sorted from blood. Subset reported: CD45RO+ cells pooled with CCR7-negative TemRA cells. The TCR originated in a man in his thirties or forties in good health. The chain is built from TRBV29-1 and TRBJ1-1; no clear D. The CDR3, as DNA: TGCAGCGTTTCCCCCAAGGTGGGGAACACTGAAGCTTTCTTT. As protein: CSVSPKVGNTEAFF.